The present entry profiles one T cell receptor (beta chain) with its context. The antigen remains unidentified. The sample is drawn from a study of cytomegalovirus exposure and HLA in healthy donors. The study ran its PCR with 60 Vbeta and 13 Jbeta primers. TCRdb keeps only in-frame clones here, not all; method: immunoSEQ multiplex PCR. The sample records 170,000 or so clones, 70% to 85% being singletons. Overall study results and limits: Across all donors, roughly uniform sequencing depth was an assumption of the presence/absence analyses. Among TCR beta chains, those listed as cytomegalovirus-associated numbered around 160. HLA alleles were associated with 15,000 to 20,000 TCR beta sequences in a later analysis at 0.05 false discovery rate. A highly shared variant cluster was judged a likely technical artifact.

This CDR3 has 12 residues. CDR1 and CDR2 from the germline V gene are SNHLY and FYNNEI. Deletions cut 7 bases from V and 7 bases from J, with 8 bases between. Sequencing used PBMCs. The origin of this receptor is a woman aged 25-40 years in good health and CMV-seronegative. The chain links TRBV2 to TRBJ1-6; D not certain. Here the CDR3 reads CASKWRNSPLHF. The CDR3 nucleotides read TGTGCCAGCAAATGGAGGAATTCACCCCTCCACTTT.